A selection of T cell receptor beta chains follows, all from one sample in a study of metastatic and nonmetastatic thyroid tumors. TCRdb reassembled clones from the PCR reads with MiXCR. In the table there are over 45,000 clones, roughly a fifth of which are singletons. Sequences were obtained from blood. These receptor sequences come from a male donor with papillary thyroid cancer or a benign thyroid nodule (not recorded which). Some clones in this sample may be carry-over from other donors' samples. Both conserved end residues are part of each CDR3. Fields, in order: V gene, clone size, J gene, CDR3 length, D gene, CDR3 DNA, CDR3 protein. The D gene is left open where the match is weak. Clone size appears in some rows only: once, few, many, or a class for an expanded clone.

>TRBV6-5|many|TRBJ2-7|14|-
TGTGCCAGCAGTTACTCCAGCAATCCCTACGAGCAGTACTTC
CASSYSSNPYEQYF
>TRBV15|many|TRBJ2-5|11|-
TGTGCCACCAGCAGCCTAGAGACCCAGTACTTC
CATSSLETQYF
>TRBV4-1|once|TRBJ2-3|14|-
TGCGCCAGCAGCCAAGATCCCGGGGGCTACGAGCAGTATTTT
CASSQDPGGYEQYF
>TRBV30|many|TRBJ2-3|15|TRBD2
TGTGCCTGGAGTGTACACGGGGGGTCGGCAGATACGCAGTATTTT
CAWSVHGGSADTQYF
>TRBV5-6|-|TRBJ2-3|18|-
TGCGCCAGCAGCTTGGGAATCGGCGCTTTGAGGACCACAGATACGCAGTATTTT
CASSLGIGALRTTDTQYF
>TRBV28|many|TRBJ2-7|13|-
TGTGCCAGCAGTTTCCAGGGTACCTACGAGCAGTACTTC
CASSFQGTYEQYF
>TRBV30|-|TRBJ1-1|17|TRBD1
TGTGCCTGGAGTGTTGTACACGCCGGGACAGCGGCTAGGTGGGCTTTCTTT
CAWSVVHAGTAARWAFF
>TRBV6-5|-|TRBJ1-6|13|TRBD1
TGTGCCAGCAGTTATGGGACAGCTTCACCCCTCCACTTT
CASSYGTASPLHF
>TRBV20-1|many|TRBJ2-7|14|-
TGCAGTGCTAGTCGTCCGGGACTTCCCTACGAGCAGTACTTC
CSASRPGLPYEQYF
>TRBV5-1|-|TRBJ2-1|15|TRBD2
TGCGCCAGCAGCAAGGGACTAGCCCTAATGAATGAGCAGTTCTTC
CASSKGLALMNEQFF
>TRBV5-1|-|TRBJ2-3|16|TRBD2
TGCGCCAGCAGCTTGTTGGCCCTAGCGGGGGTTGATACGCAGTATTTT
CASSLLALAGVDTQYF
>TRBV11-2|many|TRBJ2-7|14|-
TGTGCCAGCAGCTTAGATGCTAGTACGCCCGAGCAGTACTTC
CASSLDASTPEQYF
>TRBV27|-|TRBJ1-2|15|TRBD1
TGTGCCAGCAGCGTCGTTCCAGGGGGTAGCTATGTCTACACCTTC
CASSVVPGGSYVYTF
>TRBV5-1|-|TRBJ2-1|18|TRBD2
TGCGCCAGCAGCCTCTCACGGACTAGCGGGAACAGGTACAATGAGCAGTTCTTC
CASSLSRTSGNRYNEQFF
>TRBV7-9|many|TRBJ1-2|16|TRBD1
TGTGCCAGCAGCCGGGACGGTGAACAGGGGGCGCGAGGCTACACCTTC
CASSRDGEQGARGYTF
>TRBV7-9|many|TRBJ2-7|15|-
TGTGCCAGCAGCTTGGCTCCACAGCGATCCTACGAGCAGTACTTC
CASSLAPQRSYEQYF
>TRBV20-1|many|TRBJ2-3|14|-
TGCAGTGCTAGGTGGCAGGGGGGCTCAGATACGCAGTATTTT
CSARWQGGSDTQYF
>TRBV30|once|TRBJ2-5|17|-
TGTGCCTGGAGTGGCCGCCTCGGGACACTAATGACGGAGACACAGTACTTC
CAWSGRLGTLMTETQYF
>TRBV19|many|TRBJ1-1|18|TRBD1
TGTGCCAGTAGTACCATGACAGGGAACCCGCTAAGGGACACTGAAGCTTTCTTT
CASSTMTGNPLRDTEAFF
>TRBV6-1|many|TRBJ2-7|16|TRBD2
TGTGCCAGCAGTACGGGGGCTAGCGGGGGAAACTACGAGCAGTACTTC
CASSTGASGGNYEQYF
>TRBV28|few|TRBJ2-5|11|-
TGTGCCTGCAGGGGGGGGGAGACCCAGTACTTC
CACRGGETQYF
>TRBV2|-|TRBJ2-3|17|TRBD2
TGTGCCAGCAGTGAAACAGCGGGGGGGCTCAGCACAGATACGCAGTATTTT
CASSETAGGLSTDTQYF
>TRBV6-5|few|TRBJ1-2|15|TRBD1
TGTGCCAGCAGTTACCCGGGACAGGGGGCGCGAGGCTACACCTTC
CASSYPGQGARGYTF
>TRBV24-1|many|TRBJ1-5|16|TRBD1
TGTGCCACCAGTCCTCCCCCATGGGACAGCCAAGAGCCCCAGCATTTT
CATSPPPWDSQEPQHF
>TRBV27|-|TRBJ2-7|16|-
TGTGCCGGCAGTTTATCGCACCCTACGTTTACCTACGAGCAGTACTTC
CAGSLSHPTFTYEQYF